This entry is about one T cell receptor beta chain. Its antigen is still unknown. Sequencing was performed with immunoSEQ multiplex PCR; in TCRdb, only in-frame clones are kept and a portion is missing. The table has 150,000 to 200,000 clones, around 83% seen once. Unmatched junction bases numbered 3, after V lost 6 bases and J lost 5 bases. In germline, CDR1 is MNHNY, CDR2 SVGAGI (reference sequence). The CDR3 is 14 amino acids. The sample is drawn from a study of cytomegalovirus exposure and HLA in healthy donors. Study background: Per a later analysis, the approximately 600 first-cohort and more than 100 validation repertoires shared one platform.

The validation cohort, a group of 120 subjects, included the donors and was separate from the approximately 650-subject first cohort. Regarding the study as a whole: The study labeled 150 to 200 TCR beta chains cytomegalovirus-associated. A few of the chains that were CMV-associated were confirmed in vitro to be specific for CMV antigens.

The source material was PBMCs. This sequence originates from a young woman in good health and CMV-seropositive. The chain employs TRBV6-6 and TRBJ2-2; 10 bases map to TRBD1. Here the CDR3 DNA reads TGTGCCAGCAGCTCGGGACAGGGGACCGGGGAGCTGTTTTTT. It yields the protein CASSSGQGTGELFF.